One sample yielded the 20 T cell receptor beta chains listed below, sequenced in a study of blood T cell repertoires in COVID-19. Sequencing used immunoSEQ multiplex PCR; TCRdb keeps in-frame clones, though not all of them. The sample yields under 300,000 clones, approximately 90% seen once. Sequenced input: peripheral blood. All receptors derive from a man aged 25 to 40 who had recovered from COVID-19.

This clone was picked up one time. The chain uses TRBV10-3 and TRBJ2-3, with a weak D call TRBD2 (5 bases). V shed 0 bases and J shed 4 bases, with 8 bases lying between them. CDR3 length: 14 residues. Germline-derived CDR1 and CDR2 are ENHRY and SYGVKD. CDR3 amino acids: CAISESLAPDTQYF. CDR3 bases: TGTGCCATCAGTGAGTCTCTAGCCCCAGATACGCAGTATTTT.

In DNA form, the CDR3 reads TGTGCCAGCAGCATCCAGGGGAGCACCTACGAGCAGTACTTC. This encodes CASSIQGSTYEQYF. The chain links TRBV7-8 to TRBJ2-7, with a weak D call TRBD1 (6 bases). This CDR3 is 14 amino acids long. Trimming stripped 5 bases from V and 2 bases from J, with 13 bases between. Germline CDR1 reads SGHVS; CDR2 reads FQNEAQ. The full variable domain, its missing parts supplied by reference TRBV7-8 and TRBJ2-7, is GAGVSQSPRYKVAKRGQDVALRCDPISGHVSLFWYQQALGQGPEFLTYFQNEAQLDKSGLPSDRFFAERPEGSVSTLKIQRTQQEDSAVYLCASSIQGSTYEQYFGPGTRLTVT.

The chain uses TRBV7-9 and TRBJ2-7, with a tentative D call TRBD2 (6 bases). The CDR3 spans 17 residues. Looked up from germline, CDR1 is SEHNR and CDR2 is FQNEAQ (reference sequence). V lost 7 bases to trimming and J lost 5 bases, with 27 bases between them. Here the CDR3 reads CASTPRETQWVLDEQYF. CDR3 nucleotide sequence: TGTGCCAGCACCCCCCGGGAGACCCAATGGGTCCTTGACGAGCAGTACTTC.

In this sample, this clone turned up once. The rearrangement links TRBV7-2 to TRBJ2-5; D is ambiguous. V lost 4 bases, J lost 4 bases, and 13 bases lay in between. The CDR3 loop spans 14 amino acids. The germline gives CDR1 SGHTA, CDR2 FQGNSA. CDR3 in DNA: TGTGCCAGCAGCTCCCTCACTTACCCAGAGACCCAGTACTTC. Its protein product is CASSSLTYPETQYF.

The chain employs TRBV6-6 and TRBJ2-1, with TRBD2 identical over 9 bases. CDR3 length: 15 amino acids. The junction had 2 bases not matched to a gene; V was cut back by 0 bases and J by 5 bases. CDR1 and CDR2 from the germline V gene are MNHNY and SVGAGI (reference sequence). The CDR3: CASSYSRTSDNEQFF. In DNA, the CDR3 is TGTGCCAGCAGTTACTCCCGGACTAGCGACAATGAGCAGTTCTTC.

Remarks on this clone: A read error may produce the germline difference seen at one junction end. The chain couples TRBV20-1 to TRBJ2-1; maybe TRBD2 (6 bases). Germline assignment: CDR1 DFQATT and CDR2 SNEGSKA (reference sequence). The CDR3 is 10 amino acids. CDR3 nucleotide sequence: TGCAGTGCTAGTTGGGGGGAACCGGTCTTC. Protein: CSASWGEPVF.

This rearrangement joins TRBV6-2 or TRBV6-3 to TRBJ1-1, with a weak D call TRBD1 (5 bases). Germline assignment: CDR1 MNHEY and CDR2 SVGEGT. V dropped 5 bases and J dropped 10 bases, with 11 bases sitting between them. This CDR3 is built from 11 residues. The CDR3 coding sequence is TGTGCCAGCAGTCTTCGACAGACAGCTTTCTTT. This gives the protein CASSLRQTAFF.

The V gene is TRBV6-5, the J gene TRBJ2-7; TRBD1 agrees at 8 bases. Trimming removed 2 bases from V and 2 bases from J; junction bases left unmatched: 2. Germline V gene lookup returns CDR1 MNHEY and CDR2 SVGAGI. This CDR3 has 14 residues. This chain's CDR3 is CASSYGTGAYEQYF. For the CDR3, the DNA is TGTGCCAGCAGTTACGGGACAGGTGCCTACGAGCAGTACTTC.

The V and J genes are TRBV7-6 and TRBJ2-3; 8 bases match TRBD2. CDR3 size: 16 residues. In germline, CDR1 is SGHVS, CDR2 FNYEAQ. V dropped 5 bases and J dropped 4; count of bases not matched to a gene: 11. CDR3 loop: CASSPRKRGFADTQYF. DNA of the CDR3: TGTGCCAGCAGCCCGAGGAAGCGGGGGTTTGCAGATACGCAGTATTTT.

Details on this clone: Other DNA sequences in the same sample also yield this CDR3. The chain recombines TRBV10-2 with TRBJ2-5; 10 bases align to TRBD2. The CDR3 is 13 residues long. V was clipped by 6 bases and J by 3 bases; unmatched bases: 1. CDR1 is WSHSY, CDR2 SAAADI, per germline. CDR3 DNA: TGCGCCAGCAGGCTAGCGGGGGAAGAGACCCAGTACTTC. Amino acid sequence: CASRLAGEETQYF.

The chain has TRBV27 and TRBJ2-7; perhaps TRBD1 as D (6 bases). CDR1 is MNHEY and CDR2 is SMNVEV in the germline V gene (reference sequence). CDR3 size: 16 residues. Trimming took 5 bases from V and 3 from J, leaving 20 bases between them. CDR3 coding DNA: TGTGCCAGCAGTACCTTCCAGGGGTGGGTCAACTACGAGCAGTACTTC. This translates into CASSTFQGWVNYEQYF.

The J gene is TRBJ2-3, the V gene TRBV10-3; D perhaps matches TRBD1 (5 bases). V was trimmed by 7 bases and J by 0 bases, leaving 14 bases between them. Germline V gene data show CDR1 as ENHRY and CDR2 as SYGVKD. There are 15 residues in the CDR3. DNA of the CDR3: TGTGCCATCACCCAGGGAATAGATAGCACAGATACGCAGTATTTT. This sequence encodes CAITQGIDSTDTQYF.

The rearrangement links TRBV2 to TRBJ2-4; D gene unclear. The CDR3 contains 12 residues. V shed 5 bases and J shed 9 bases, with 11 bases lying between them. From germline, CDR1 is SNHLY and CDR2 FYNNEI. CDR3 in DNA: TGTGCCAGCAGTCAACGGTTCGGCATTCAGTACTTC. This gives the protein CASSQRFGIQYF. Using reference TRBV2 and TRBJ2-4 for the parts outside the CDR3, the full variable domain is EPEVTQTPSHQVTQMGQEVILRCVPISNHLYFYWYRQILGQKVEFLVSFYNNEISEKSEIFDDQFSVERPDGSNFTLKIRSTKLEDSAMYFCASSQRFGIQYFGAGTRLSVL.

The V and J genes are TRBV6-5 and TRBJ2-1, with D possibly matching TRBD2 (5 bases). The germline gives CDR1 MNHEY, CDR2 SVGAGI. The CDR3 spans 15 residues. V was pared by 1 base and J by 10 bases, with 17 bases between. The CDR3 sequence is CASSYYPGLRGEQFF. The CDR3, as DNA: TGTGCCAGCAGTTACTACCCCGGACTGCGCGGGGAGCAGTTCTTC.

This clone was recorded a few times. The V call is TRBV14, the J call TRBJ2-3; 13 bases are a match to TRBD2. CDR3 size: 19 residues. Germline values: CDR1 SGHDN, CDR2 FVKESK. Trimming took 2 bases from V and 4 from J; bases not matched to a gene: 12. The CDR3 here is CASSQTGTSGASGSDTQYF. CDR3 bases: TGTGCCAGCAGCCAAACCGGGACTAGCGGGGCTTCGGGGTCAGATACGCAGTATTTT.

This chain connects TRBV19 to TRBJ2-3; TRBD2 matches 7 bases. The CDR3 runs to 14 residues. The trim removed 5 bases at V and 3 bases at J, leaving 5 bases unmatched. Germline V gene sequence: CDR1 LNHDA, CDR2 SQIVND (reference sequence). The chain's CDR3 is CASSSRGVTDTQYF. The DNA of the CDR3 is TGTGCCAGTAGTTCACGGGGGGTTACAGATACGCAGTATTTT.

The chain recombines TRBV13 with TRBJ1-6; D is perhaps TRBD1 (5 bases). Trimming left V 3 bases short and J 8 bases short, with 11 bases between. Germline loops: CDR1 PRHDT, CDR2 FYEKMQ (reference sequence). CDR3 size: 14 residues. CDR3 sequence reads: CASSLSDRDSPLHF. As DNA, the CDR3 is TGTGCCAGCAGCTTGAGTGACAGAGATTCACCCCTCCACTTT.

The chain couples TRBV6-5 to TRBJ1-5; possible D gene TRBD1, 5 bases. CDR3 length: 13 amino acids. The germline V and J ends were trimmed by 6 bases and 6 bases, with 12 bases remaining between them. Germline CDR1 and CDR2: MNHEY and SVGAGI. The CDR3 sequence is CASRPTQGQPQHF. In nucleotides, the CDR3 is TGTGCCAGCAGGCCGACTCAGGGTCAGCCCCAGCATTTT.

The chain uses TRBV18 and TRBJ1-2; 8 nucleotides line up with TRBD1. J gave up 8 bases and V 3 bases, and 8 bases lay outside the gene matches. The CDR3 totals 14 residues. Germline V lookup: CDR1 KGHSH, CDR2 LQKENI. The CDR3 DNA reads as TGTGCCAGCTCACCGGACAGGGAGGTGGTCGGCTACACCTTC. It encodes CASSPDREVVGYTF.

The rearrangement joins TRBV4-2 to TRBJ2-2, with TRBD2 matching 10 bases. The CDR3 covers 16 residues. V shed 3 bases and J 9 bases; nucleotides not matched to a gene: 10. The germline CDR1 and CDR2 sequences are LGHNA and YNFKEQ. The CDR3 here is CASSHSLAGSPRELFF. CDR3 nucleotide sequence: TGTGCCAGCAGCCATTCACTAGCGGGATCCCCCAGGGAGCTGTTTTTT.